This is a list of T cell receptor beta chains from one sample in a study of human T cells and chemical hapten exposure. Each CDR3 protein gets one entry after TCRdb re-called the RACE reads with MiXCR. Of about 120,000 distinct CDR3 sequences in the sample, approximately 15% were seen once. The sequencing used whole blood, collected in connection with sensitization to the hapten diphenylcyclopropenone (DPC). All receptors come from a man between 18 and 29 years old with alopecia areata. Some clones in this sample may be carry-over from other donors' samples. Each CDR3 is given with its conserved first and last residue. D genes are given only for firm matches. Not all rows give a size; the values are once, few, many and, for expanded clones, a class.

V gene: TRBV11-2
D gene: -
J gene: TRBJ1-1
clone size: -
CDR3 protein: CASSSSQLQGMAFF
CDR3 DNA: TGTGCCAGCAGCTCGTCCCAATTACAGGGAATGGCTTTCTTT

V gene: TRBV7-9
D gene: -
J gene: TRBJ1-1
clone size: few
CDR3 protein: CASSLTELNTEAFF
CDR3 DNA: TGTGCCAGCAGCTTGACAGAGTTGAACACTGAAGCTTTCTTT

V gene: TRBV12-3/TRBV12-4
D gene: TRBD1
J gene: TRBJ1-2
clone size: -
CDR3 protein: CASNWDRIDRDGYTF
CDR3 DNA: TGTGCCAGCAACTGGGACAGGATCGATCGAGATGGCTACACCTTC

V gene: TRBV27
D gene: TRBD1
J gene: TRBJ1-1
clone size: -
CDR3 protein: CASSFQGTGYTEAFF
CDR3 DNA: TGTGCCAGCAGTTTTCAAGGGACAGGCTACACTGAAGCTTTCTTT

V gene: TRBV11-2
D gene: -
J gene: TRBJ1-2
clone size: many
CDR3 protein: CASSLVFRGRVNGYTF
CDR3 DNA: TGTGCCAGCAGCTTAGTCTTCAGGGGCAGGGTTAATGGCTACACCTTC

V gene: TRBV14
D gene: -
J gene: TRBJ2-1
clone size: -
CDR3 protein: CASSQDTLVVNEQFF
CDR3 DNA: TGTGCCAGCAGCCAAGATACACTAGTGGTCAATGAGCAGTTCTTC

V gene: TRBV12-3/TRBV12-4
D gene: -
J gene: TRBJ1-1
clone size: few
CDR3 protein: CASTRGQGLPEAFF
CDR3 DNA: TGTGCCAGCACCCGAGGGCAGGGGCTTCCTGAAGCTTTCTTT

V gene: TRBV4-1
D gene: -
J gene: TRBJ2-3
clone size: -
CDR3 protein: CASSQGPGGSTQYF
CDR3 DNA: TGCGCCAGCAGCCAAGGTCCGGGGGGCAGTACGCAGTATTTT

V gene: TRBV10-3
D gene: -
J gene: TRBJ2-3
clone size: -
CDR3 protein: CAISESNGGSTDTQYF
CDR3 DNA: TGTGCCATCAGTGAGTCGAATGGCGGAAGCACAGATACGCAGTATTTT

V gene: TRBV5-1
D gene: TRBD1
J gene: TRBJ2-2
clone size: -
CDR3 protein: CASSSTWDRGRTGELFF
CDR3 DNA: TGCGCCAGCAGCTCAACCTGGGACAGGGGGCGAACCGGGGAGCTGTTTTTT

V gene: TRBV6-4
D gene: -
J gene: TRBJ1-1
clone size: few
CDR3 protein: CASSDGAWGKAFF
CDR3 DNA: TGTGCCAGCAGTGATGGGGCGTGGGGTAAAGCTTTCTTT

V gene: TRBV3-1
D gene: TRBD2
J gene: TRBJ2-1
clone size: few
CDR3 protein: CASGLLAGGKSNEQFF
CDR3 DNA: TGTGCCAGCGGACTTCTAGCGGGGGGCAAGAGCAATGAGCAGTTCTTC

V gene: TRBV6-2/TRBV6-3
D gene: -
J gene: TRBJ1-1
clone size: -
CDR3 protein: CASTQTRDTEAFF
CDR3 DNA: TGTGCCAGCACCCAAACGAGGGACACTGAAGCTTTCTTT

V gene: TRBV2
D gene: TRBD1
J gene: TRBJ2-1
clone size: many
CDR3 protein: CASSYKGGVRNEQFF
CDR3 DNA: TGTGCCAGCAGTTATAAAGGGGGCGTGCGGAATGAGCAGTTCTTC

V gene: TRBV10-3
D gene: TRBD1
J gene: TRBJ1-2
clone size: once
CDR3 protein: CATLQGAGYGYTF
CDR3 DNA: TGTGCCACCCTACAGGGGGCCGGCTATGGCTACACCTTC

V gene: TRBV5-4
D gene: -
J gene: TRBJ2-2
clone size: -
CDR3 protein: CASKIDSANTGELFF
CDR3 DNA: TGTGCCAGCAAAATCGACAGCGCGAACACCGGGGAGCTGTTTTTT

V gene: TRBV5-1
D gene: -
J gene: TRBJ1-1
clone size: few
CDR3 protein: CASSFGLRLNTEAFF
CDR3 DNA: TGCGCCAGCAGCTTTGGTCTCCGACTGAACACTGAAGCTTTCTTT

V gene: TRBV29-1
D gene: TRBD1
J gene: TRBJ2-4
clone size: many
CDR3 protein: CSAQGARDIQYF
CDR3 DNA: TGCAGCGCTCAGGGGGCGCGGGACATTCAGTACTTC

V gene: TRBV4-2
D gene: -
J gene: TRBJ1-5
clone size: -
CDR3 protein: CASSLDKGQPQHF
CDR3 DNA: TGTGCCAGCAGCCTAGATAAGGGACAGCCCCAGCATTTT

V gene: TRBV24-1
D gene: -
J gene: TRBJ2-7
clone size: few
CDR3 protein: CATSAAYEQYF
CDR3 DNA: TGTGCCACCAGTGCAGCCTACGAGCAGTACTTC

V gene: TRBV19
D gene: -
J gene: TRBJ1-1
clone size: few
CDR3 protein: CASIPPGGWRAFF
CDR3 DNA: TGTGCCAGTATCCCCCCTGGGGGTTGGAGAGCTTTCTTT

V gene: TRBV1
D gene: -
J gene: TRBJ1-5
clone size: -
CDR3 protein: CTSSHSSYSNQPQHF
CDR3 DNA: TGCACCAGCAGCCACTCAAGTTATAGCAATCAGCCCCAGCATTTT

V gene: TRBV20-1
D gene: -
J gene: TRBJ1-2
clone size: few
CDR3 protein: CSARGQASGYTF
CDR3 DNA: TGCAGTGCTAGGGGGCAGGCCTCTGGCTACACCTTC

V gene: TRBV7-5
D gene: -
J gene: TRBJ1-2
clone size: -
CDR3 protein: CISVSEARTDYYGYTF
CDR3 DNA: -

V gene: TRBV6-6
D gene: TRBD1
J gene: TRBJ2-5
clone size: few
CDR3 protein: CASSSTGGKETQYF
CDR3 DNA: TGTGCCAGCAGTTCGACAGGGGGCAAAGAGACCCAGTACTTC